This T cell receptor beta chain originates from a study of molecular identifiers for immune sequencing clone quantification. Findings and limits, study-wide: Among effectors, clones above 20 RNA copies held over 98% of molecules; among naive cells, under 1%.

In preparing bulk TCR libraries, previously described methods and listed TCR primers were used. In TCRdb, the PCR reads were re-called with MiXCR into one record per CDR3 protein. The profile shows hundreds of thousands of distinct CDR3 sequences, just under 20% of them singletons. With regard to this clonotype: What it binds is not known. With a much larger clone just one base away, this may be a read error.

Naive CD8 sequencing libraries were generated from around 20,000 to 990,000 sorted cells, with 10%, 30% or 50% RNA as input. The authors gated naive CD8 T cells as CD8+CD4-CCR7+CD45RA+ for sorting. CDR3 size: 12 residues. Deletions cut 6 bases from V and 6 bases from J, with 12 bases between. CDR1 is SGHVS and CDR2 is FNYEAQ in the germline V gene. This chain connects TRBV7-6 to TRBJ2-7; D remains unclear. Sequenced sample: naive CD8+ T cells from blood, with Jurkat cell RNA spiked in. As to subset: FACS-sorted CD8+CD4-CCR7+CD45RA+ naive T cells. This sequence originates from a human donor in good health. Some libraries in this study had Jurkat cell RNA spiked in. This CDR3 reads CASSNLSPEQYF. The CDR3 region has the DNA TGTGCCAGCAGTAACCTTTCGCCCGAGCAGTACTTC.